The clone carrying this T cell receptor (beta chain) was seen just once. The data were obtained in a study of shared clonotypes between healthy human individuals. On sorted subsets, replicate PCRs used about 200 ng DNA, or some 27,000 T cell genomes. Some clones are missing from TCRdb's copy, which holds only in-frame ones; the method was immunoSEQ multiplex PCR. The sample has approximately 940,000 clones, approximately 80% seen once. The CDR3 totals 14 residues. V lost 9 bases to trimming and J lost 3 bases, with 15 bases between them. Germline V lookup: CDR1 WNHNN, CDR2 SYGVQD (reference sequence).

Source material: memory CD4+ T cells sorted from blood. Described subset: CD45RA-negative fraction. The chain recombines TRBV10-1 with TRBJ1-3; D is perhaps TRBD1 (5 bases). This TCR was recovered from a man younger than 35 in good health. CDR3 in amino acids: CASPLSRVGNTIYF. The CDR3 DNA reads TGCGCCAGTCCCTTGTCCAGGGTTGGAAACACCATATATTTT.